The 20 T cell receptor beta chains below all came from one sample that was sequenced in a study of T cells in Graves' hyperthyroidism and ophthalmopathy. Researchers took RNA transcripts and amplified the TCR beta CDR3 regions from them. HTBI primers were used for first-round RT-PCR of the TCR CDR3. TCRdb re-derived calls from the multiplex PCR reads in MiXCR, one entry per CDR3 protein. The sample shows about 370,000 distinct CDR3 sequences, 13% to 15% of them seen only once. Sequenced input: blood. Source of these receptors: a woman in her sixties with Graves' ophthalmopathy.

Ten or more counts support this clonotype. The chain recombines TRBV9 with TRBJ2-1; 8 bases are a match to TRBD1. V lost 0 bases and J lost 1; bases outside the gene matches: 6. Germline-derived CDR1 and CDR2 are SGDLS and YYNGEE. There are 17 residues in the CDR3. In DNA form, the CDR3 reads TGTGCCAGCAGCGTAGGTGGGGGGACAGGATCCTACAATGAGCAGTTCTTC. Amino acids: CASSVGGGTGSYNEQFF.

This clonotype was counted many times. The CDR3 DNA reads as TGTGCCAGCAGCTACCGGGACTCCTCCTACAATGAGCAGTTCTTC. Its protein is CASSYRDSSYNEQFF. V usage is TRBV7-2 and J usage is TRBJ2-1; D perhaps matches TRBD2 (6 bases). V shed 4 bases and J shed 0 bases, with 10 bases lying between them. The CDR3 runs 15 residues. Germline V gene lookup returns CDR1 SGHTA and CDR2 FQGNSA.

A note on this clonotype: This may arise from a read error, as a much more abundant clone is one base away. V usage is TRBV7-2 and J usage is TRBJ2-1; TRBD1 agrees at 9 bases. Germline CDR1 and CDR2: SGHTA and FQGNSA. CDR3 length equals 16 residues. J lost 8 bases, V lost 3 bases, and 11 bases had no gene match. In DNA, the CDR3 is TGTGCCAGCAGCTTCCGGAGGACAGGGGTAGTTGATGAGCAGTTCTTC. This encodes CASSFRRTGVVDEQFF.

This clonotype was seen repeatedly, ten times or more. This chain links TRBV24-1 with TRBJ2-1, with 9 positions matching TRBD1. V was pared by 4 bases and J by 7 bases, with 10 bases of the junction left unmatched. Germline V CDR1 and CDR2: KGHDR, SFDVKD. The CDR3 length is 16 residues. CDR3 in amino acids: CATSEDGTGRRNEQFF. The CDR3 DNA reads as TGTGCCACCAGTGAAGACGGGACAGGGAGAAGGAATGAGCAGTTCTTC.

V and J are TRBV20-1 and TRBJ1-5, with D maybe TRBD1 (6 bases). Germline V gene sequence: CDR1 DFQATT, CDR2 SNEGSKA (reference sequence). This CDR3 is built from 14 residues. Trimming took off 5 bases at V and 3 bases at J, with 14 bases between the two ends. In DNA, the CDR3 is TGCAGTGCTTCAGGGGTTCCCTTCAATCAGCCCCAGCATTTT. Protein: CSASGVPFNQPQHF.

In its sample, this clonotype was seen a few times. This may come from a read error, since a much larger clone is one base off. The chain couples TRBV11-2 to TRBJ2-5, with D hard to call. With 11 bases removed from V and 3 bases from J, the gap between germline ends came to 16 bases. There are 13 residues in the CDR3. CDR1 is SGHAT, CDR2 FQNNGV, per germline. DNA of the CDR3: TGTGCCTGCACCTTCCCCCTTGAAGAGACCCAGTACTTC. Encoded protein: CACTFPLEETQYF.

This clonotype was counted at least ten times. The CDR3, as DNA: TGCAGTGTTGCGGGTCCTTACGAGCAGTACTTC. Its translation: CSVAGPYEQYF. The chain recombines TRBV20-1 with TRBJ2-7; TRBD2 might be the D (5 bases). The length of the CDR3 is 11 residues. Germline V gene data show CDR1 as DFQATT and CDR2 as SNEGSKA (reference sequence). V lost 7 bases, J lost 4 bases, and 11 bases lay in between.

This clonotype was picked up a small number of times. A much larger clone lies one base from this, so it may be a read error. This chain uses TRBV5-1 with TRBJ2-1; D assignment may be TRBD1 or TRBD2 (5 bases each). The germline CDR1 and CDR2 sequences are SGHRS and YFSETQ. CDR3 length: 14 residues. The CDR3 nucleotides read TGCGCCAGCAGCTTGGACGGGACGTACAATGGGCAGTTCTTC. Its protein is CASSLDGTYNGQFF.

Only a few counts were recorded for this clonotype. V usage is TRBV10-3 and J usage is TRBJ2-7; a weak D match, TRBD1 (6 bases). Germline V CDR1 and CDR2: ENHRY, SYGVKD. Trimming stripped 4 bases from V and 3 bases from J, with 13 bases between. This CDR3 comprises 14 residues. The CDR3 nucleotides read TGTGCCATCAGTGCCGACAGGCGCTACTACGAGCAGTACTTC. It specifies CAISADRRYYEQYF.

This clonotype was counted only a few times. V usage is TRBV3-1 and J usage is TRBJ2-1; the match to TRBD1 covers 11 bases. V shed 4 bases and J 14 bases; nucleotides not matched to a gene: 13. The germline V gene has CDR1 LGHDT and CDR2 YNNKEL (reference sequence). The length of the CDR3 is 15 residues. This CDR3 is CASSPTGQGDLGKFF. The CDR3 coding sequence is TGTGCCAGCAGCCCTACGGGACAGGGGGACTTGGGAAAGTTCTTC.

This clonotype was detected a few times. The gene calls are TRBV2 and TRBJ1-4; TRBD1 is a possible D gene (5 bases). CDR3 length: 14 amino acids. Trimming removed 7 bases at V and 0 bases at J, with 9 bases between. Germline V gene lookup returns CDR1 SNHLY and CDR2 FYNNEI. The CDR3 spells CASKEGTTNEKLFF. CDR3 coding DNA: TGTGCCAGCAAGGAGGGGACAACTAATGAAAAACTGTTTTTT. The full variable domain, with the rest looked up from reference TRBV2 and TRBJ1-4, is EPEVTQTPSHQVTQMGQEVILRCVPISNHLYFYWYRQILGQKVEFLVSFYNNEISEKSEIFDDQFSVERPDGSNFTLKIRSTKLEDSAMYFCASKEGTTNEKLFFGSGTQLSVL.

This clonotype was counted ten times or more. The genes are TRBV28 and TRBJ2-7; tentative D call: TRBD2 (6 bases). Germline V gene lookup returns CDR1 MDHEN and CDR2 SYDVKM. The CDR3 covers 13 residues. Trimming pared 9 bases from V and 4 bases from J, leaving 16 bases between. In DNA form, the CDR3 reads TGTGCCAGTTCGGGAGCCCCCCAGTACGAGCAGTACTTC. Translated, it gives CASSGAPQYEQYF.

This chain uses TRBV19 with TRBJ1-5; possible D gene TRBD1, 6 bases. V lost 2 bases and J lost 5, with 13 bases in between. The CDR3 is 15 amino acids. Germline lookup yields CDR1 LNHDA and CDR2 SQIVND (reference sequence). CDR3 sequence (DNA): TGTGCCAGTAGTATATCCAGGGGAGGCGATCAGCCCCAGCATTTT. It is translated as CASSISRGGDQPQHF. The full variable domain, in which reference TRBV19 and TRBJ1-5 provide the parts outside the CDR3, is DGGITQSPKYLFRKEGQNVTLSCEQNLNHDAMYWYRQDPGQGLRLIYYSQIVNDFQKGDIAEGYSVSREKKESFPLTVTSAQKNPTAFYLCASSISRGGDQPQHFGDGTRLSIL.

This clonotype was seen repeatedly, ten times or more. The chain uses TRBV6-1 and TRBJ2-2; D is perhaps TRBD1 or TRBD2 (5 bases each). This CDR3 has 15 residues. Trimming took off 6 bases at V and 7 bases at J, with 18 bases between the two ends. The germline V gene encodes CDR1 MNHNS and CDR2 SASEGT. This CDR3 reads CASRRGTAISGELFF. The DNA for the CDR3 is TGTGCCAGCAGACGAGGGACGGCGATAAGCGGGGAGCTGTTTTTT.

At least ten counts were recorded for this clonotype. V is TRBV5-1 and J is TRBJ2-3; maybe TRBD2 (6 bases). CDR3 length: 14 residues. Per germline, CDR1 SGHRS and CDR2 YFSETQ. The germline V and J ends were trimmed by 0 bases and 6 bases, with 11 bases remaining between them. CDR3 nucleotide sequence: TGCGCCAGCAGCTTGGACGGGAGAAAGGATACGCAGTATTTT. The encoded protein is CASSLDGRKDTQYF.

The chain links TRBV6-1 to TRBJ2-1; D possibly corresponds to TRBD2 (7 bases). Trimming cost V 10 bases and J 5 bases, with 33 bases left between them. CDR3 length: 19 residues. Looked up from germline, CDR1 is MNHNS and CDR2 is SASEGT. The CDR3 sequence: CANSGGQPFGAGANNEQFF. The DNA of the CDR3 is TGTGCCAACAGCGGCGGACAGCCCTTTGGGGCGGGAGCCAACAATGAGCAGTTCTTC.

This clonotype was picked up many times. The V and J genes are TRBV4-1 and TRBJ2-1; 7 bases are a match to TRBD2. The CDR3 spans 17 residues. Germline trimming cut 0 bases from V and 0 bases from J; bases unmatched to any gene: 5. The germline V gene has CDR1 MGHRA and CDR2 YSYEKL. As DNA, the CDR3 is TGCGCCAGCAGCCAAGAACGTGGCGGGAGCTCCTACAATGAGCAGTTCTTC. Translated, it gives CASSQERGGSSYNEQFF.

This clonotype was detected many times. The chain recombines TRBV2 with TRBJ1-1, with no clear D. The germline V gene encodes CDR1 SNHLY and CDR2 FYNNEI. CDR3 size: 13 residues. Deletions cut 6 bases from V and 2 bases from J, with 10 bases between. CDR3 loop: CASSQQRNTEAFF. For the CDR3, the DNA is TGTGCCAGCAGCCAACAGAGAAACACTGAAGCTTTCTTT.

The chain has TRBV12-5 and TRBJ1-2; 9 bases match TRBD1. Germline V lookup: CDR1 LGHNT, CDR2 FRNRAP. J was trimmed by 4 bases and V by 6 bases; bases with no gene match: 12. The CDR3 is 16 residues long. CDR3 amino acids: CASGPGTGTNSYGYTF. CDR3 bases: TGTGCTAGTGGCCCCGGGACAGGGACGAATAGCTATGGCTACACCTTC.

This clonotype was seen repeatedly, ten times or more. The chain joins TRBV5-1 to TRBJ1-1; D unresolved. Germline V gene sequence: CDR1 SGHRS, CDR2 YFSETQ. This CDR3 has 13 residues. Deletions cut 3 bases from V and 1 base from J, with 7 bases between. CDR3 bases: TGCGCCAGCAGCTACGGGTCGAACACTGAAGCTTTCTTT. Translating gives CASSYGSNTEAFF.